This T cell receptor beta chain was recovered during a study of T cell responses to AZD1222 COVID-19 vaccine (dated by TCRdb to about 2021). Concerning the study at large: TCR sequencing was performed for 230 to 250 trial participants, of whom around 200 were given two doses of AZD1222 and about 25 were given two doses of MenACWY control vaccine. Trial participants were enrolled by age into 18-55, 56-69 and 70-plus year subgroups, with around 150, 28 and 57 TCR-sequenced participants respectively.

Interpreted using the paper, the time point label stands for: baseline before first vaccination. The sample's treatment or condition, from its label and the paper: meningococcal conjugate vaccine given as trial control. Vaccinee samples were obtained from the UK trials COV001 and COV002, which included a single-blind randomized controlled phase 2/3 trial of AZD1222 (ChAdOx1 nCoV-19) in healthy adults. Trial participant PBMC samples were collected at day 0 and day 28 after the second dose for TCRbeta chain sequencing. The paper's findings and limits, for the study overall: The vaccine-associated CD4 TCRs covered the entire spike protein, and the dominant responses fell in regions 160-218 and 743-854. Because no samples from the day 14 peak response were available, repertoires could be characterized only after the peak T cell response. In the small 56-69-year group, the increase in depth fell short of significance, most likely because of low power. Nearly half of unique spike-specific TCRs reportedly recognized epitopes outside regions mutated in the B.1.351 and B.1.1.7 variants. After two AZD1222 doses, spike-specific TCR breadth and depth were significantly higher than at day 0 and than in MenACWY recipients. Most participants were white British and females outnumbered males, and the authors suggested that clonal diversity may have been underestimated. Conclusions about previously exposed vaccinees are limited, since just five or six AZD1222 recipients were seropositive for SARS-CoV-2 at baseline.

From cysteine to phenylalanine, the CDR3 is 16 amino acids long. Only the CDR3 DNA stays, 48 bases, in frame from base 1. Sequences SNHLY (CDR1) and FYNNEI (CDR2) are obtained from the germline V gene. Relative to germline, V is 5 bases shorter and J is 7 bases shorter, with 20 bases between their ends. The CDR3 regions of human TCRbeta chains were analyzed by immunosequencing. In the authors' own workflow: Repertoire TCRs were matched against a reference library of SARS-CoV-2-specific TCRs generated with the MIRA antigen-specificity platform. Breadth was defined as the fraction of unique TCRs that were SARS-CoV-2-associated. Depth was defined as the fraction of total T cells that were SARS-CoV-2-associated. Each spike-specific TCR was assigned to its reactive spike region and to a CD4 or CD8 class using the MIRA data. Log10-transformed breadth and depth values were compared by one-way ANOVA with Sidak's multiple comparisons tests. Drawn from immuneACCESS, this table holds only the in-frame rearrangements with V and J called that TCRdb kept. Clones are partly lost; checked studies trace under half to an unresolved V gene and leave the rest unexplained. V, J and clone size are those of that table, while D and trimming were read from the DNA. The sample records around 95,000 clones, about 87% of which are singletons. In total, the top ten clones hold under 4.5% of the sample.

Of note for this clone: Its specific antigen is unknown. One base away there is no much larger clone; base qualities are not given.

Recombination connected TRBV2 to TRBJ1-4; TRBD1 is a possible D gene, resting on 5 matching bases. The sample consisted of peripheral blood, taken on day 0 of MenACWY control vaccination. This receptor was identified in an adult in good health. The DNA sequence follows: TGTGCCAGCAGTCCCCCCCCAAAAGGGGCGGTTGAAAAACTGTTTTTT. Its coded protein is CASSPPPKGAVEKLFF. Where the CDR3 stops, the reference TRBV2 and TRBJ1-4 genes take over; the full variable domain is EPEVTQTPSHQVTQMGQEVILRCVPISNHLYFYWYRQILGQKVEFLVSFYNNEISEKSEIFDDQFSVERPDGSNFTLKIRSTKLEDSAMYFCASSPPPKGAVEKLFFGSGTQLSVL.